Below, 4 T cell receptor beta chains from the same sample are listed, as sequenced in a study of blood T cells in healthy people across ages. A J-beta primer mix and a sample-barcoded 5' primer were used in a second PCR of about 7 to 12 cycles. MiXCR was run by TCRdb on the 5' RACE reads, yielding one entry per CDR3 protein. This table holds over 1,200,000 distinct CDR3 sequences, roughly 59% found once. The sample was blood. These receptors were collected from a man between 18 and 29 years old in good health.

This clonotype was counted a few times. The genes are TRBV9 and TRBJ2-4; D is possibly TRBD1 (8 bases). V was pared by 3 bases and J by 1 base, with 14 bases between. Per the germline V gene, CDR1 is SGDLS and CDR2 is YYNGEE. The CDR3 covers 16 residues. CDR3 sequence (DNA): TGTGCCAGCAGCGCGACAGGGGAGGGGGCCAAAAACATTCAGTACTTC. Amino acid sequence: CASSATGEGAKNIQYF.

This chain joins TRBV12-3 or TRBV12-4 and TRBJ2-1, with 8 positions matching TRBD2. The CDR3 is 15 residues long. After removal of 7 bases from V and 4 bases from J, the junction contained 9 bases not matched to a gene. The CDR3, as DNA: TGTGCCAGCAAACTTGCAGCGGGGGATTACAATGAGCAGTTCTTC. This translates into CASKLAAGDYNEQFF.

The gene calls are TRBV29-1 and TRBJ1-3; no clear D gene. Germline CDR1 is SQVTM and CDR2 is ANQGSEA. V was cut by 4 bases and J by 4 bases, with 20 bases left in between. The CDR3 has 16 amino acids. This CDR3 is CSVASRLRDGGNTIYF. CDR3 coding DNA: TGCAGCGTTGCTTCTCGGCTTAGGGATGGCGGAAACACCATATATTTT.

The chain employs TRBV14 and TRBJ2-7; 10 positions agree with TRBD1. The tail of the sequence fits TRBJ2-5 better, so the J call may be wrong. Germline loops: CDR1 SGHDN, CDR2 FVKESK. The CDR3 runs to 19 residues. CDR3: CASSQDDLDRGRLGETQYF. CDR3 nucleotides: TGTGCCAGCAGCCAAGATGATCTAGACAGGGGGCGATTGGGAGAGACCCAGTACTTC.